The entry below describes one TCR beta chain. This sample is part of a study of blood T cell repertoires in COVID-19. The CDR3 covers 15 residues. V gave up 5 bases and J gave up 1 base, with 15 bases separating them. CDR1 and CDR2 from the germline V gene are SGHRS and YFSETQ. The assay was immunoSEQ multiplex PCR, and TCRdb's table has in-frame clones only and misses some. The sample gives about 190,000 clones, under 85% of which show up once; around 6.1% is in the top ten. The sequence was obtained from a woman in her thirties or forties with acute or convalescent COVID-19. The source material was peripheral blood. This chain links TRBV5-1 with TRBJ1-1; D gene uncertain. CDR3 nucleotides: TGCGCCAGCAGGCTGCGGGTGGGTAAGAACACTGAAGCTTTCTTT. Translated: CASRLRVGKNTEAFF.